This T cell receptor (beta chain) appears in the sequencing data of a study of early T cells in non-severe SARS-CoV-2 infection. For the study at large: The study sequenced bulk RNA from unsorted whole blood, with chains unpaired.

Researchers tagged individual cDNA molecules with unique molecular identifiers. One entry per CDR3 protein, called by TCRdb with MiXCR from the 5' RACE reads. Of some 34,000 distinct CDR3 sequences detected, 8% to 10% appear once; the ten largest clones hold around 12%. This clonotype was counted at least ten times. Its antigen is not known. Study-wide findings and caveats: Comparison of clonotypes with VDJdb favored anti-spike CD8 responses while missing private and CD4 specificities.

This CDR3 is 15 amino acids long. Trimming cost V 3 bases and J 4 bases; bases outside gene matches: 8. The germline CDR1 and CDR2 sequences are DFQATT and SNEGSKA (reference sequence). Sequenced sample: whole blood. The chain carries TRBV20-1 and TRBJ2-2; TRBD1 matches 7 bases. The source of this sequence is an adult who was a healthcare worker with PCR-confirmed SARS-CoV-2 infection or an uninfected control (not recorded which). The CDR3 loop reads CSARKGAMTTGELFF. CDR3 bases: TGCAGTGCTAGGAAGGGGGCCATGACCACCGGGGAGCTGTTTTTT.